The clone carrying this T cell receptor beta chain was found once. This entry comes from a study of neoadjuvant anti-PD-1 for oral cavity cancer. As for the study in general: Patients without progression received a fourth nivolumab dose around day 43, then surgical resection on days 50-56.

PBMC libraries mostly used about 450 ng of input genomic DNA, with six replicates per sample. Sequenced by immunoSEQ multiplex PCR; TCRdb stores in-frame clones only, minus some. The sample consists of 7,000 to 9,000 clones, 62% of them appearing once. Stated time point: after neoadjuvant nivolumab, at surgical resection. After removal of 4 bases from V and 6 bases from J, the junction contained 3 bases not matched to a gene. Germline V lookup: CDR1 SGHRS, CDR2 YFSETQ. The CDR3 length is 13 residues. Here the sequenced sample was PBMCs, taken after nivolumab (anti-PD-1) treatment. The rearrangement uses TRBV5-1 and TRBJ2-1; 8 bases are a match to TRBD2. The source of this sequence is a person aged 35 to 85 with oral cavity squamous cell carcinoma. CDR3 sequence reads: CASSIGTSNEQFF. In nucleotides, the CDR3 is TGCGCCAGCAGCATAGGGACTAGCAATGAGCAGTTCTTC.